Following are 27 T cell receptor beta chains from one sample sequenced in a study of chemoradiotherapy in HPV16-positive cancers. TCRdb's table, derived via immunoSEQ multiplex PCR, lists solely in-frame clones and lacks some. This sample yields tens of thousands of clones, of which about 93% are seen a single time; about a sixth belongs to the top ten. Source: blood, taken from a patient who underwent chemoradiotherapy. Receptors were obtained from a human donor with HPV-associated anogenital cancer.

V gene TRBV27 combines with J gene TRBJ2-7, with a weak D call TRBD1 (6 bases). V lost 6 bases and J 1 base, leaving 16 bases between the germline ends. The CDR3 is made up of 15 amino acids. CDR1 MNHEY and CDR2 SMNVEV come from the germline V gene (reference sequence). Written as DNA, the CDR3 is TGTGCCAGCAGCCGCAGACCGGGACAATCCTACGAGCAGTACTTC. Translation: CASSRRPGQSYEQYF.

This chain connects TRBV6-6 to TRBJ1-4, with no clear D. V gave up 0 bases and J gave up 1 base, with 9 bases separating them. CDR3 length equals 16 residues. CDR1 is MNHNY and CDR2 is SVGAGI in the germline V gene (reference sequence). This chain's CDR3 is CASSYSGIRTNEKLFF. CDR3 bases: TGTGCCAGCAGTTACTCAGGGATAAGAACTAATGAAAAACTGTTTTTT.

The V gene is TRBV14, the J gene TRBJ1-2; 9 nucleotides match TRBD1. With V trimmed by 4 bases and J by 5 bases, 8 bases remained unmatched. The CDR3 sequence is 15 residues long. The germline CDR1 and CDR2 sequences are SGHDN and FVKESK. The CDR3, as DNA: TGTGCCAGCAGCCCACACCCGGACAGGGGATATGGCTACACCTTC. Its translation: CASSPHPDRGYGYTF.

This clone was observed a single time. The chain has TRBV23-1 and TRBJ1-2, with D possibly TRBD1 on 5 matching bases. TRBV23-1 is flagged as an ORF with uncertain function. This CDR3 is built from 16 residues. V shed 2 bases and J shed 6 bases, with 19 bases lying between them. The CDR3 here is CASSQRGPGLGNGYTF. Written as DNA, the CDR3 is TGCGCCAGCAGTCAAAGGGGTCCAGGGTTAGGTAATGGCTACACCTTC.

This CDR3 reads CAIRRELTDEQYF. The CDR3 coding sequence is TGTGCCATCAGGCGGGAGCTTACAGACGAGCAGTACTTC. The rearrangement uses TRBV10-3 and TRBJ2-7, with 7 bases fitting TRBD2. CDR3 length: 13 amino acids. CDR1 and CDR2 from the germline V gene are ENHRY and SYGVKD. V lost 6 bases to trimming and J lost 5 bases; unmatched junction nucleotides: 7.

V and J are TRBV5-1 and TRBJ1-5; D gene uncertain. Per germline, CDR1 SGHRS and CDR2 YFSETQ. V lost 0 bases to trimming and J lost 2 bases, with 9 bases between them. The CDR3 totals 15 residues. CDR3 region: CASSLGTAGNQPQHF. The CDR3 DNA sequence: TGCGCCAGCAGCTTGGGAACAGCAGGCAATCAGCCCCAGCATTTT. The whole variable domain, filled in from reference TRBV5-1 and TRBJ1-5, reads KAGVTQTPRYLIKTRGQQVTLSCSPISGHRSVSWYQQTPGQGLQFLFEYFSETQRNKGNFPGRFSGRQFSNSRSEMNVSTLELGDSALYLCASSLGTAGNQPQHFGDGTRLSIL.

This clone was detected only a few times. CDR3 DNA: TGCGCCAGCAGCTTTCGCTTTTTGGCTAGCGGGAACACCGGGGAGCTGTTTTTT. Residues: CASSFRFLASGNTGELFF. V usage is TRBV5-1 and J usage is TRBJ2-2; 7 nucleotides align to TRBD2. J lost 1 base, V lost 2 bases, and 11 bases had no gene match. This CDR3 has 18 residues. From germline, CDR1 is SGHRS and CDR2 YFSETQ.

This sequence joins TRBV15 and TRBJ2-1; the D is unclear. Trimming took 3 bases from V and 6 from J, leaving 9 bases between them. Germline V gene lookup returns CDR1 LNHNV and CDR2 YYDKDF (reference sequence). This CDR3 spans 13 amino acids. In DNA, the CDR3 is TGTGCCACCAGCAGGGGGTTGGGCAATGAGCAGTTCTTC. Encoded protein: CATSRGLGNEQFF. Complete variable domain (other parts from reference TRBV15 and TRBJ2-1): DAMVIQNPRYQVTQFGKPVTLSCSQTLNHNVMYWYQQKSSQAPKLLFHYYDKDFNNEADTPDNFQSRRPNTSFCFLDIRSPGLGDTAMYLCATSRGLGNEQFFGPGTRLTVL.

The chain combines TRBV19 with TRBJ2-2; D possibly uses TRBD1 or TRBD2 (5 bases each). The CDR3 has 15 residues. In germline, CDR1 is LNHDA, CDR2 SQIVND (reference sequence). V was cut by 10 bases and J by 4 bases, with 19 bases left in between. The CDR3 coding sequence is TGTGCCATGAAGCCTGCGAGGGGTCGCACCGGGGAGCTGTTTTTT. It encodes CAMKPARGRTGELFF.

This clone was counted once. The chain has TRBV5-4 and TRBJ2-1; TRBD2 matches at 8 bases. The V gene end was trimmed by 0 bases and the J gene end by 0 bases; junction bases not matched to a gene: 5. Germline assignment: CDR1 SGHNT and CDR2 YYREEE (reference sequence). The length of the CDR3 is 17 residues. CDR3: CASSLGGSGSSYNEQFF. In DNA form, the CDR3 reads TGTGCCAGCAGCTTGGGGGGGAGCGGGAGCTCCTACAATGAGCAGTTCTTC.

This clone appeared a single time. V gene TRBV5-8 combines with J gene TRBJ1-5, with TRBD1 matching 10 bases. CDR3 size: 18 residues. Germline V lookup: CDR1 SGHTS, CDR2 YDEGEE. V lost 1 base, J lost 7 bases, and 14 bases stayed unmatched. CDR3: CASSLYLGQGPPKQPQHF. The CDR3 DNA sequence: TGTGCCAGCAGCTTGTATTTGGGACAGGGGCCACCTAAGCAGCCCCAGCATTTT.

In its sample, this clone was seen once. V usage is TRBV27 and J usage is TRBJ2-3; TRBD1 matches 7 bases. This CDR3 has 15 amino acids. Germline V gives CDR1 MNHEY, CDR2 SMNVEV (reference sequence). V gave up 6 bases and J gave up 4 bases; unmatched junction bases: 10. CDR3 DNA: TGTGCCAGCAGCTCTGGGACAGTTCTGGCAGATACGCAGTATTTT. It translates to CASSSGTVLADTQYF.

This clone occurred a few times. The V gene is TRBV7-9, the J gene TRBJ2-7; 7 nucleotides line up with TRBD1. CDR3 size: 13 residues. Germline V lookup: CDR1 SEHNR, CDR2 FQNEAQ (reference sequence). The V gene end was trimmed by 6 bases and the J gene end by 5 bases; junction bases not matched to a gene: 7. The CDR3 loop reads CASSGTGEHEQYF. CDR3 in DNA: TGTGCCAGCAGTGGAACAGGGGAACACGAGCAGTACTTC.

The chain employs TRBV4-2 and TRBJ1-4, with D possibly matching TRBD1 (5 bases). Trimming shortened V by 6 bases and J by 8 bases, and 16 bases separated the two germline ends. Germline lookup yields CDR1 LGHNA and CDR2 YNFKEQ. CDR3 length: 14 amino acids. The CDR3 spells CASSPGGIREKLFF. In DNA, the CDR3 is TGTGCCAGCAGTCCCGGGGGGATACGAGAAAAACTGTTTTTT.

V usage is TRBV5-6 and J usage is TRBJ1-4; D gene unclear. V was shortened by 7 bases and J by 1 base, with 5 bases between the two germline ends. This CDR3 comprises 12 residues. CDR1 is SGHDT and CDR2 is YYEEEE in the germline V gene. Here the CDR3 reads CASGKTNEKLFF. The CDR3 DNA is TGTGCCAGCGGGAAAACTAATGAAAAACTGTTTTTT.

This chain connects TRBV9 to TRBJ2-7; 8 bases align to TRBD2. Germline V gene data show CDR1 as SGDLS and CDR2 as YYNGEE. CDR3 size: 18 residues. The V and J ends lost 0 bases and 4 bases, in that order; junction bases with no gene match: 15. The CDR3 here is CASSVGQGAGTSSYEQYF. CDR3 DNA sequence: TGTGCCAGCAGCGTAGGCCAGGGCGCCGGGACTAGTTCTTACGAGCAGTACTTC.

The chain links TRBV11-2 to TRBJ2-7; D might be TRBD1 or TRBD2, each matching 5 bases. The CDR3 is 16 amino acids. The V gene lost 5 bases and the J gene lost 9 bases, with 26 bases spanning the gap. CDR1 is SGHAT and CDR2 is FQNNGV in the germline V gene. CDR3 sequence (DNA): TGTGCCAGCAGCAAGGGGCAGGGAAACCTCTACGAGGGGCAGTACTTC. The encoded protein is CASSKGQGNLYEGQYF.

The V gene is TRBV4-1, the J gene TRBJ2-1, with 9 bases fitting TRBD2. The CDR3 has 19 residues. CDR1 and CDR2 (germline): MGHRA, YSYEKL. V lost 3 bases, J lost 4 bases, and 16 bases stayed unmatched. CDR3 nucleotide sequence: TGCGCCAGCAGCCATCCCGGACTAGCGAGGGGAGGGGGATACAATGAGCAGTTCTTC. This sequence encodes CASSHPGLARGGGYNEQFF.

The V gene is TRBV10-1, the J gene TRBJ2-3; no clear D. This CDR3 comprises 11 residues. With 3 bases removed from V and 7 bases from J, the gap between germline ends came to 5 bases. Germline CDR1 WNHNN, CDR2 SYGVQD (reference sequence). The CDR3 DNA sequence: TGCGCCAGCAGTGATCCCTATACGCAGTATTTT. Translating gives CASSDPYTQYF.

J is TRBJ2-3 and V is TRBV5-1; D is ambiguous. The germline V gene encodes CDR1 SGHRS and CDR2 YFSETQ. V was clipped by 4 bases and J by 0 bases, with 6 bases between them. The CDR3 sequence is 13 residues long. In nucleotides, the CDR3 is TGCGCCAGCAGCGACGGTAGCACAGATACGCAGTATTTT. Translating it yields CASSDGSTDTQYF.

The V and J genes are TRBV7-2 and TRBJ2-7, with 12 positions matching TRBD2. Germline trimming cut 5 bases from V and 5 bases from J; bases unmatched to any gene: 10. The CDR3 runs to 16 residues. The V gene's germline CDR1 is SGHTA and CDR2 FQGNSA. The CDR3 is CASSVTSGRLIHEQYF. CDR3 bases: TGTGCCAGCAGCGTCACTAGCGGGAGGCTCATCCACGAGCAGTACTTC.

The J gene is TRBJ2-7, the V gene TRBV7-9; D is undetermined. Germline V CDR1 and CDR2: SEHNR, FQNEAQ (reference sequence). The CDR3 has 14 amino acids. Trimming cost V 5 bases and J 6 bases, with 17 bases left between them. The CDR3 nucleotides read TGTGCCAGCAGCATCGCAACTAATCTGGGCGAGCAGTACTTC. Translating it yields CASSIATNLGEQYF.

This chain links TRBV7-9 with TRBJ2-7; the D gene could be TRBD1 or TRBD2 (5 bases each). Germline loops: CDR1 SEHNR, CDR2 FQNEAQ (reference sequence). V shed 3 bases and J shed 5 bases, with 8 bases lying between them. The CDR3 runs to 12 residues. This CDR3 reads CASSFRDDEQYF. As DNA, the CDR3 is TGTGCCAGCAGCTTCCGGGACGACGAGCAGTACTTC.

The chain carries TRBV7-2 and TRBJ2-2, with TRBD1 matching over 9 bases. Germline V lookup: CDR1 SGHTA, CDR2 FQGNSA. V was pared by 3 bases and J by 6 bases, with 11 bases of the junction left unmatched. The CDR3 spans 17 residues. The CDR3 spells CASSFRDRVDSPGELFF. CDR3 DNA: TGTGCCAGCAGCTTCCGGGACAGGGTTGATAGTCCCGGGGAGCTGTTTTTT. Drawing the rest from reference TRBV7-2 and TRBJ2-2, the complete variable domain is GAGVSQSPSNKVTEKGKDVELRCDPISGHTALYWYRQSLGQGLEFLIYFQGNSAPDKSGLPSDRFSAERTGGSVSTLTIQRTQQEDSAVYLCASSFRDRVDSPGELFFGEGSRLTVL.

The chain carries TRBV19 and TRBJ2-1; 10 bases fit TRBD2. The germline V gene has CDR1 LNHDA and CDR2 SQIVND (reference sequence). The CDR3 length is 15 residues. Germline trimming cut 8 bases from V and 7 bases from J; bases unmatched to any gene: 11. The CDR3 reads CASCTGTSVWNEQFF. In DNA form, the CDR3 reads TGTGCCAGTTGTACCGGGACTAGCGTATGGAATGAGCAGTTCTTC.

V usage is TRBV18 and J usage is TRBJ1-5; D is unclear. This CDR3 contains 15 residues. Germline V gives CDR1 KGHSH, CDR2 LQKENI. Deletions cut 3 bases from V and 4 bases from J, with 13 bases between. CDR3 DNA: TGTGCCAGCTCACCCCAAAAGGGAGGGAATCAGCCCCAGCATTTT. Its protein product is CASSPQKGGNQPQHF.

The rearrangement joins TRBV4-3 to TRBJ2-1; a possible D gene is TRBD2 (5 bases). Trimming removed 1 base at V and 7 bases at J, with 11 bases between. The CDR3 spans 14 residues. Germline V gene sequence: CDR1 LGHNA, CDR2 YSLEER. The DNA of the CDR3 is TGCGCCAGCAGCCAAGCGGACTCCGGGAATGAGCAGTTCTTC. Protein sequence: CASSQADSGNEQFF.